The text below deals with one TCR beta chain. TCRdb's copy holds only in-frame clones and misses some; the assay was immunoSEQ multiplex PCR. The repertoire holds 300,000 to 350,000 clones, with 85% to 90% as singletons. This specimen belongs to a study of blood T cell repertoires in COVID-19. This TCR derives from a woman aged 25 to 39 with COVID-19, enrolled during active disease. Sequencing input: peripheral blood.

The CDR3 DNA follows: TGTGCCAGTAGTTTAGCAGGGATTTTTATAACGGGCTACACCTTC. This translates into CASSLAGIFITGYTF. The chain has TRBV19 and TRBJ1-2, with a possible D match to TRBD1 (5 bases). Trimming shortened V by 5 bases and J by 8 bases, and 21 bases separated the two germline ends. Germline V gives CDR1 LNHDA, CDR2 SQIVND (reference sequence). The CDR3 totals 15 residues.